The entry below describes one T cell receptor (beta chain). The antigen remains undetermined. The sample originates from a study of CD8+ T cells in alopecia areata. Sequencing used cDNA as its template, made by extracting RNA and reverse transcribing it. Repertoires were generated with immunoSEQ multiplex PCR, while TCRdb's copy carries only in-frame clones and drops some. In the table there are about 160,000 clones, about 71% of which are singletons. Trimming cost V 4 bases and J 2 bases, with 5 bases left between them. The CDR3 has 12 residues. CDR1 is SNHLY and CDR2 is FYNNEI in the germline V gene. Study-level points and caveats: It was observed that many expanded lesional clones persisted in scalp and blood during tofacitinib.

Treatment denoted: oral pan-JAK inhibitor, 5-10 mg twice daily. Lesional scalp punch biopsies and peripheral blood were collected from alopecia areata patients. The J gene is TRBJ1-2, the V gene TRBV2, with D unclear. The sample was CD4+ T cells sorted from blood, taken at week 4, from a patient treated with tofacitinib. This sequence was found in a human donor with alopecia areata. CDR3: CASSVQNYGYTF. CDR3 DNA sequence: TGTGCCAGCAGTGTACAGAACTATGGCTACACCTTC.